This TCR beta chain was recorded in a study of early T cells in non-severe SARS-CoV-2 infection. Study as a whole: The study sequenced bulk RNA from unsorted whole blood, with chains unpaired. Broader study findings: Anti-spike CD8 specificities were favored by VDJdb matching, whose results missed private and CD4 specificities.

This clonotype has a count of ten or more. Its antigen is unknown. The germline gives CDR1 LGHDT, CDR2 YNNKEL (reference sequence). The CDR3 is made up of 16 amino acids. The V and J ends lost 4 bases and 10 bases, in that order; junction bases with no gene match: 10. Molecules of cDNA were individually given unique molecular identifiers that were attached to them. TCRdb re-called the 5' RACE reads with MiXCR, one entry per CDR3 protein. Among 40,000 to 50,000 distinct CDR3 sequences listed, under 14% were seen once. This chain connects TRBV3-1 to TRBJ2-2, with TRBD2 matching over 12 bases. The sequenced sample was whole blood. The TCR originated in an adult who was a healthcare worker with PCR-confirmed SARS-CoV-2 infection or an uninfected control (not recorded which). The CDR3 loop reads CASSPWTSGNREELFF. CDR3 coding DNA: TGTGCCAGCAGCCCTTGGACTAGCGGGAATCGGGAGGAGCTGTTTTTT.